This T cell receptor beta chain was identified in a study of Ad26.COV2.S vaccination and SARS-CoV-2 variants. Study-wide background: Within the COV1001 Ad26.COV2.S trial arm, the donor was enrolled. Ad26.COV2.S shots went into the muscle once or twice, 56 days apart.

V lost 6 bases and J lost 10; bases outside the gene matches: 10. This CDR3 is built from 15 residues. Germline V CDR1 and CDR2: MNHEY, SVGAGI. Sample treatment: about 20 received Ad26.COV2.S at low or high dose, single or two shots; about five received placebo; per-sample allocation not given. Sample collection was performed on day 63 after the first vaccine or placebo injection. This person who donated was an adult of 18-55 years in Boston. On this clone itself: What it binds is not known.

Study conclusions and caveats: Breadth of non-spike TCRs did not differ between vaccinees and placebo recipients.

Sequencing was performed with immunoSEQ multiplex PCR; in TCRdb, only in-frame clones are kept and a portion is missing. The sample shows about 440,000 clones, less than 95% of them seen only once. The sequenced sample was peripheral blood, obtained in a trial of Ad26.COV2.S vaccine versus placebo. The receptor was isolated from a person aged 18-65 years who received the Ad26.COV2.S COVID-19 vaccine or a placebo. This chain links TRBV6-5 with TRBJ1-4, with 11 bases lining up with TRBD1. CDR3: CASSWTGGRYGKLFF. CDR3 DNA sequence: TGTGCCAGCAGCTGGACAGGGGGCCGTTATGGAAAACTGTTTTTT.